The rows below give T cell receptor beta chains drawn from one sample of a study of blood T cell repertoires in COVID-19. TCRdb keeps only in-frame clones here, not all; method: immunoSEQ multiplex PCR. The sample records around 140,000 clones, about 83% being singletons. The sample consisted of peripheral blood. These receptors originate from a man aged 30-40 years with COVID-19, enrolled during active disease. The CDR3 runs from the conserved cysteine through the conserved F or W. A D gene is named only where the DNA matches it firmly. Some rows mark clone size as missing; the rest say once, few, many or name a class of expanded clone.

>TRBV7-2|NA|TRBD2|TRBJ2-1
TGTGCCAGCAGCCCAGGCGGGAGGGCCTTCAATGAGCAGTTCTTC
CASSPGGRAFNEQFF
>TRBV7-2|NA|NA|TRBJ1-1
TGTGCCAGCAGCTTAGCGCTCGGGGGCACTGAAGCTTTCTTT
CASSLALGGTEAFF
>TRBV28|NA|NA|TRBJ2-7
TGTGCCAGCAGTTCGACAGACTCCTACGAGCAGTACTTC
CASSSTDSYEQYF
>TRBV7-3|NA|TRBD2|TRBJ2-3
TGTGCCAGCAGCTTAAAGGCGGGAGGGTTGGCAGATACGCAGTATTTT
CASSLKAGGLADTQYF
>TRBV6-5|NA|NA|TRBJ2-7
TGTGCCAGCAGAGACCAGGCAGGGCGAGACTACGAGCAGTACTTC
CASRDQAGRDYEQYF
>TRBV19|NA|TRBD1|TRBJ2-7
TGTGCCAGTAGTGCCGTGATGGGGACAGGGGGCGTGTACGAGCAGTACTTC
CASSAVMGTGGVYEQYF
>TRBV7-9|medium-sized|TRBD1|TRBJ1-5
TGTGCCAGCAGCCCCGGGACAGATTATAGCAATCAGCCCCAGCATTTT
CASSPGTDYSNQPQHF
>TRBV6-5|NA|TRBD2|TRBJ2-1
TGTGCCAGCAGTCGGGAGGGCCGGGGTGGTGAGTTCTTC
CASSREGRGGEFF
>TRBV5-5|NA|TRBD1|TRBJ2-7
TGTGCCAGCAGCTTGGGGACAGGGGCCCGCGAGCAGTACTTC
CASSLGTGAREQYF
>TRBV9|few|TRBD1|TRBJ1-3
TGTGCCAGCAGCGGACAGGGGTATGGAAACACCATATATTTT
CASSGQGYGNTIYF
>TRBV5-4|NA|TRBD2|TRBJ2-3
TGTGCCAGCAGCTCTGGGACTAGCGGGCTCCAAAGCACAGATACGCAGTATTTT
CASSSGTSGLQSTDTQYF
>TRBV7-9|NA|NA|TRBJ2-1
TGTGCCAGCAGCCCAAGCGGGCAACGCAGAAATGAGCAGTTCTTC
CASSPSGQRRNEQFF
>TRBV14|NA|NA|TRBJ2-5
TGTGCCAGCAGCCCCCGGGTCCACCAAGAGACCCAGTACTTC
CASSPRVHQETQYF
>TRBV15|NA|NA|TRBJ1-3
TGTGCCACCAGCAGAGAGTGGTCAGGGACACGAGGAAACACCATATATTTT
CATSREWSGTRGNTIYF
>TRBV7-2|NA|TRBD2|TRBJ2-2
TGTGCCAGCAGCTCCCGAGGCGGGAGGACTTTGTGGGGGGAGCTGTTTTTT
CASSSRGGRTLWGELFF